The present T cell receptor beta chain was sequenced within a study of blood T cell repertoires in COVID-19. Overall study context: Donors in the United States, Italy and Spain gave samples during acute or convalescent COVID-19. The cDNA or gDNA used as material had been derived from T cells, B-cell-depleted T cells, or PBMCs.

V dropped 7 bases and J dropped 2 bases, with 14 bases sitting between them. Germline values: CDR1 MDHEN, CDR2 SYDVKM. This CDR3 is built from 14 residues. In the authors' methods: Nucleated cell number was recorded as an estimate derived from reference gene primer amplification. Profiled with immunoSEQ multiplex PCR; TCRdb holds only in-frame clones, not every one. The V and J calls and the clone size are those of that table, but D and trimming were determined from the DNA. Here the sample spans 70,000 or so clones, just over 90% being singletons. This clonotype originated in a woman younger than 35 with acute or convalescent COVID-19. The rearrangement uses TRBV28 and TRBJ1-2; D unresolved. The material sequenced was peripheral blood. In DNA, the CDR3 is TGTGCCAGCACCTCAAACAGAGGGAACTATGGCTACACCTTC. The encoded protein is CASTSNRGNYGYTF.